Following are 25 T cell receptor beta chains from one sample sequenced in a study of regulatory T cells in long-lasting Graves disease. Time point given: persistent/refractory GD, antithyroid drugs over 5 years with positive TRAb. Construction of the TCR library relied on RNA isolated from PBMCs. Arm-PCR of CDR3 regions and iRepertoire HTBI primers were used to build TCR beta libraries. TCRdb ran MiXCR on the multiplex PCR reads and lists one entry per CDR3 protein. The sample records 700,000 or so distinct CDR3 sequences, 25% to 35% being singletons. This material consisted of peripheral blood mononuclear cells (PBMCs), taken when the disease was refractory, from a patient treated with antithyroid drugs. The receptors derive from a female donor with Graves disease.

This chain joins TRBV30 and TRBJ1-5; D not certain. CDR3 length equals 15 residues. V was pared by 2 bases and J by 4 bases, with 15 bases between. Germline CDR1 GTSNPN, CDR2 SVGIG (reference sequence). The CDR3 DNA reads as TGTGCCTGGAGTCTAGGGTCTAGGCGGAATCAGCCCCAGCATTTT. As protein: CAWSLGSRRNQPQHF.

The chain carries TRBV29-1 and TRBJ1-2; D gene uncertain. The V end lost 5 bases, the J end lost 1 base, and 11 bases lay between the germline ends. CDR1 and CDR2 from the germline V gene are SQVTM and ANQGSEA. This CDR3 has 13 residues. In nucleotides, the CDR3 is TGCAGCGTTCCCGAGCCAGTTAACTATGGCTACACCTTC. It encodes CSVPEPVNYGYTF.

The V and J genes are TRBV5-6 and TRBJ1-5; 9 positions match TRBD1. The length of the CDR3 is 14 residues. V was clipped by 3 bases and J by 6 bases; unmatched bases: 4. Germline V gene lookup returns CDR1 SGHDT and CDR2 YYEEEE. The CDR3: CASSWGQGGQPQHF. The CDR3 coding sequence is TGTGCCAGCAGCTGGGGACAGGGTGGTCAGCCCCAGCATTTT. The full variable domain, with the rest looked up from reference TRBV5-6 and TRBJ1-5, is DAGVTQSPTHLIKTRGQQVTLRCSPKSGHDTVSWYQQALGQGPQFIFQYYEEEERQRGNFPDRFSGHQFPNYSSELNVNALLLGDSALYLCASSWGQGGQPQHFGDGTRLSIL.

This clonotype has more than one count but fewer than ten. V and J are TRBV29-1 and TRBJ2-7; 7 nucleotides line up with TRBD2. V lost 6 bases, J lost 2 bases, and 4 bases stayed unmatched. Germline loops: CDR1 SQVTM, CDR2 ANQGSEA. This CDR3 comprises 12 residues. The CDR3 loop reads CSVREGPYEQYF. The CDR3 DNA follows: TGCAGCGTCAGGGAGGGCCCCTACGAGCAGTACTTC.

On this clonotype: Germline and junction disagree at one end, which may indicate a read error. This sequence joins TRBV12-5 and TRBJ1-4; tentatively, D is TRBD1 (5 bases). CDR3 size: 14 residues. Germline CDR1 and CDR2: LGHNT and FRNRAP. In nucleotides, the CDR3 is TGTGCTAGTGGTGACAGCGCAACTAATGAAGAACTGTTTTTT. Amino acids: CASGDSATNEELFF.

This clonotype was recorded a few times. The chain recombines TRBV29-1 with TRBJ2-7; D gene uncertain. The germline CDR1 and CDR2 sequences are SQVTM and ANQGSEA. V lost 5 bases and J 2 bases, leaving 7 bases between the germline ends. This CDR3 is 11 amino acids long. The CDR3 protein is CSVRATYEQYF. The CDR3 coding sequence is TGCAGCGTTAGGGCCACCTACGAGCAGTACTTC.

This clonotype was recorded a few times. The gene calls are TRBV20-1 and TRBJ1-2; D is perhaps TRBD1 (5 bases). Germline lookup yields CDR1 DFQATT and CDR2 SNEGSKA (reference sequence). V lost 4 bases and J lost 0, with 12 bases in between. The CDR3 is 14 amino acids. This chain's CDR3 is CSAKGTGSNYGYTF. CDR3 sequence (DNA): TGCAGTGCTAAGGGAACAGGCTCTAACTATGGCTACACCTTC.

This clonotype was seen ten or more times. The genes are TRBV11-2 and TRBJ2-7; 10 bases fit TRBD1. From germline, CDR1 is SGHAT and CDR2 FQNNGV. CDR3 size: 13 residues. V lost 5 bases, J lost 3 bases, and 1 base stayed unmatched. CDR3 protein: CASSRTGGYEQYF. CDR3 DNA: TGTGCCAGCAGCCGGACAGGGGGCTACGAGCAGTACTTC.

The gene calls are TRBV12-3 or TRBV12-4 and TRBJ1-1, with a weak D call TRBD1 (5 bases). Trimming took 6 bases from V and 1 from J, leaving 18 bases between them. The CDR3 runs 16 residues. The CDR3: CASRSGPQTRNTEAFF. The CDR3 coding sequence is TGTGCCAGCAGATCGGGACCGCAAACAAGGAACACTGAAGCTTTCTTT.

The chain combines TRBV5-1 with TRBJ1-2, with D possibly matching TRBD1 (5 bases). This CDR3 has 14 residues. Germline CDR1 is SGHRS and CDR2 is YFSETQ. Trimming pared 0 bases from V and 7 bases from J, leaving 13 bases between. In nucleotides, the CDR3 is TGCGCCAGCAGCTTGGAGCCAGGGTGGTCTGGCTACACCTTC. This sequence encodes CASSLEPGWSGYTF.

The rearrangement joins TRBV3-1 to TRBJ1-4, with 7 bases that match TRBD1. CDR3 length: 15 amino acids. V dropped 4 bases and J dropped 8; count of bases not matched to a gene: 10. The germline gives CDR1 LGHDT, CDR2 YNNKEL (reference sequence). CDR3 sequence: CASSPPTGQGEKLFF. CDR3 DNA: TGTGCCAGCAGCCCCCCGACAGGGCAGGGAGAAAAACTGTTTTTT.

The rearrangement joins TRBV30 to TRBJ2-3; 10 bases fit TRBD2. Trimming removed 3 bases from V and 0 bases from J; junction bases left unmatched: 0. The CDR3 loop spans 14 amino acids. Germline lookup yields CDR1 GTSNPN and CDR2 SVGIG (reference sequence). Here the CDR3 reads CAWRTSGSTDTQYF. Here the CDR3 DNA reads TGTGCCTGGAGGACTAGCGGGAGCACAGATACGCAGTATTTT.

This chain links TRBV6-9 with TRBJ2-7; possibly TRBD2 for D (5 bases). Trimming removed 3 bases from V and 5 bases from J, with 23 bases in between. In germline, CDR1 is MNHGY, CDR2 SVAAGI. The CDR3 length is 17 residues. Here the CDR3 reads CASSYLWGSEIPHEQYF. The CDR3 region has the DNA TGTGCCAGCAGTTACCTTTGGGGTAGCGAGATCCCCCACGAGCAGTACTTC.

The chain couples TRBV6-2 or TRBV6-3 to TRBJ1-6; 9 bases fit TRBD1. V lost 3 bases to trimming and J lost 2 bases; unmatched junction nucleotides: 11. This CDR3 region has 19 residues. Per germline, CDR1 MNHEY and CDR2 SVGEGT. The CDR3 sequence is CASSYFSPQGAPYNSPLHF. For the CDR3, the DNA is TGTGCCAGCAGTTATTTCTCCCCACAGGGGGCCCCCTATAATTCACCCCTCCACTTT.

This rearrangement joins TRBV2 to TRBJ1-2; D remains unclear. The CDR3 covers 13 residues. V lost 5 bases and J 5 bases, leaving 12 bases between the germline ends. Per the germline V gene, CDR1 is SNHLY and CDR2 is FYNNEI. The DNA for the CDR3 is TGTGCCAGCAGTTCCGACGGGCTGTATGGCTACACCTTC. Protein sequence: CASSSDGLYGYTF.

The chain joins TRBV5-1 to TRBJ1-1; D is unresolved. The V end lost 1 base, the J end lost 1 base, and 8 bases lay between the germline ends. Germline V CDR1 and CDR2: SGHRS, YFSETQ. This CDR3 region has 14 residues. The CDR3 coding sequence is TGCGCCAGCAGCTTGTGGGAGGGGAACACTGAAGCTTTCTTT. Translated, it gives CASSLWEGNTEAFF.

This clonotype was recorded many times. This chain links TRBV3-1 with TRBJ1-5, with 8 bases aligning to TRBD1. This CDR3 is 15 amino acids long. Germline V gene sequence: CDR1 LGHDT, CDR2 YNNKEL (reference sequence). V lost 3 bases, J lost 7 bases, and 8 bases stayed unmatched. This chain's CDR3 is CASSQAGQGGQPQHF. The CDR3 DNA follows: TGTGCCAGCAGCCAGGCAGGACAGGGAGGCCAGCCCCAGCATTTT.

The sample holds a few counts of this clonotype. The chain uses TRBV19 and TRBJ2-7; D may be TRBD2 (5 bases). Per germline, CDR1 LNHDA and CDR2 SQIVND (reference sequence). The CDR3 loop spans 15 amino acids. V lost 3 bases and J 3 bases, leaving 15 bases between the germline ends. The CDR3 region is CASSIWLAGNYEQYF. The DNA of the CDR3 is TGTGCCAGTAGTATCTGGCTAGCAGGTAACTACGAGCAGTACTTC.

In this sample, this clonotype turned up a few times. This chain's CDR3 is CASSLRGQSIYEQYF. CDR3 in DNA: TGTGCCAGCAGCTTGCGTGGGCAGAGTATCTACGAGCAGTACTTC. This chain joins TRBV11-2 and TRBJ2-7; D gene uncertain. Germline V gene data show CDR1 as SGHAT and CDR2 as FQNNGV. The CDR3 consists of 15 residues. Trimming stripped 3 bases from V and 3 bases from J, with 15 bases between.

The rearrangement links TRBV9 to TRBJ1-1, with D uncertain. The CDR3 is made up of 15 amino acids. Trimming left V 1 base short and J 3 bases short, with 13 bases between. The germline V gene encodes CDR1 SGDLS and CDR2 YYNGEE. CDR3 nucleotide sequence: TGTGCCAGCAGCGTAATCCTCCCGAGGGACACTGAAGCTTTCTTT. It specifies CASSVILPRDTEAFF.

This clonotype was detected a few times. The genes are TRBV6-9 and TRBJ2-2, with D maybe TRBD2 (5 bases). The CDR3 is 16 residues long. V was cut by 4 bases and J by 0 bases, with 12 bases left in between. The V gene's germline CDR1 is MNHGY and CDR2 SVAAGI. The CDR3 spells CASSCGHNANTGELFF. Written as DNA, the CDR3 is TGTGCCAGCAGTTGCGGGCACAACGCGAACACCGGGGAGCTGTTTTTT.

A remark on this clonotype: This may arise from a read error, as a much more abundant clone is one base away. This chain links TRBV27 with TRBJ1-6, with TRBD1 matching over 11 bases. There are 18 residues in the CDR3. The germline gives CDR1 MNHEY, CDR2 SMNVEV (reference sequence). Trimming at V came to 2 bases and at J to 9 bases, leaving 12 bases not matched to a gene. The CDR3 sequence: CASSLIPRLDRGLSPLHF. In nucleotides, the CDR3 is TGTGCCAGCAGTTTAATCCCTCGTCTGGACAGGGGGCTTTCACCCCTCCACTTT.

The sample holds a few counts of this clonotype. J is TRBJ2-7 and V is TRBV29-1; 7 nucleotides match TRBD1. Trimming took 4 bases from V and 5 from J; bases not matched to a gene: 8. CDR1 and CDR2 (germline): SQVTM, ANQGSEA. The CDR3 loop spans 13 amino acids. This CDR3 is CSVGGTEGNEQYF. The CDR3 DNA follows: TGCAGCGTTGGGGGGACAGAGGGTAACGAGCAGTACTTC.

This clonotype came up many times. The CDR3 here is CASGGLAGGPPGYEQYF. The CDR3 DNA is TGTGCCAGCGGGGGACTAGCGGGAGGGCCACCCGGCTACGAGCAGTACTTC. V is TRBV7-2 and J is TRBJ2-7, with 16 bases matching TRBD2. This CDR3 region has 17 residues. Germline CDR1 and CDR2: SGHTA and FQGNSA. With V trimmed by 8 bases and J by 3 bases, 10 bases remained unmatched.

The sample holds many counts of this clonotype. The chain links TRBV7-3 to TRBJ1-1; D is uncertain. Per germline, CDR1 SGHTA and CDR2 FQGTGA. Trimming took off 5 bases at V and 0 bases at J, with 7 bases between the two ends. The length of the CDR3 is 13 residues. CDR3 residues: CASSLLVNTEAFF. The CDR3 DNA follows: TGTGCCAGCAGCCTGCTCGTGAACACTGAAGCTTTCTTT.